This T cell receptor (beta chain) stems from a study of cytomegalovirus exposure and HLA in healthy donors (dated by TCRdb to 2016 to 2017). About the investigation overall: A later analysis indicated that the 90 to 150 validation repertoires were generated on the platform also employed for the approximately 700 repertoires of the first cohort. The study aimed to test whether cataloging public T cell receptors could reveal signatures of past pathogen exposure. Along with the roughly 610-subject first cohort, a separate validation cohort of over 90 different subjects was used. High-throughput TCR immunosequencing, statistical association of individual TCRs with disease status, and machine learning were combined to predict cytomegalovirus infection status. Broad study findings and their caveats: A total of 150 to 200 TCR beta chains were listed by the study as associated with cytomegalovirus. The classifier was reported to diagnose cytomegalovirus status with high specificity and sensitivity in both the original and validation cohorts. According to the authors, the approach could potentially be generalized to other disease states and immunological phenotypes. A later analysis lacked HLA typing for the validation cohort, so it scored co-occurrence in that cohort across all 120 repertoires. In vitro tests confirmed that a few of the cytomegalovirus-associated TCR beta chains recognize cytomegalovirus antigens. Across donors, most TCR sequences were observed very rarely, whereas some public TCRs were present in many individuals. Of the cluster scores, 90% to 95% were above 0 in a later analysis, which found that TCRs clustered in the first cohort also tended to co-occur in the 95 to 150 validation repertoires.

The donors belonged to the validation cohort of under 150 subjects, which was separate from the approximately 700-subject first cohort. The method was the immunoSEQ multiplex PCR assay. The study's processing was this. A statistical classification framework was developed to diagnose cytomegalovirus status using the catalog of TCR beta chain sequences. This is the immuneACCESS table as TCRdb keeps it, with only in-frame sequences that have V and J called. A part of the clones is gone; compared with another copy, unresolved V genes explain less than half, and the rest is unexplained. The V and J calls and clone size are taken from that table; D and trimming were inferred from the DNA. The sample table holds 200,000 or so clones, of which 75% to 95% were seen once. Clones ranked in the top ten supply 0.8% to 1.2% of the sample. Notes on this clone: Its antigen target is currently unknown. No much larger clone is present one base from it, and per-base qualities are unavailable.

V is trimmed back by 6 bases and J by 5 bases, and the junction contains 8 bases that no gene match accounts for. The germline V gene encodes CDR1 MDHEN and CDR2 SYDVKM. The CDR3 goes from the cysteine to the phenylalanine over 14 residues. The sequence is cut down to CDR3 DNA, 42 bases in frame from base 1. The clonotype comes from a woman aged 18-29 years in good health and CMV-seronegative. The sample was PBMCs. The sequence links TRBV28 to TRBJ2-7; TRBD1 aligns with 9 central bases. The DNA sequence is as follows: TGTGCCAGCAGAGACAGGGGGTCCAACGACGAGCAGTACTTC. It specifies CASRDRGSNDEQYF.